The 27 T cell receptor beta chains presented below share a single source sample, sequenced in a study of cytomegalovirus exposure and HLA in healthy donors. It was with 60 Vbeta and 13 Jbeta primers that the PCR ran. This table comes from immunoSEQ multiplex PCR, and its TCRdb copy is limited to in-frame clones, with some not included. Of roughly 160,000 clones listed, 80% were seen once; the top ten hold 1%. The sample comprised PBMCs. The receptors originated from a woman aged 50 to 60 in good health and CMV-seropositive.

The rearrangement links TRBV9 to TRBJ1-2, with a possible D match to TRBD1 (6 bases). The germline CDR1 and CDR2 sequences are SGDLS and YYNGEE. V was pared by 1 base and J by 4 bases, with 17 bases between. This CDR3 comprises 16 residues. In nucleotides, the CDR3 is TGTGCCAGCAGCGTATCATCAGGGGTCCAGGGCTATGGCTACACCTTC. It encodes CASSVSSGVQGYGYTF.

The V gene is TRBV6-1, the J gene TRBJ1-1, with D tentatively TRBD1 (6 bases). V lost 6 bases and J lost 7, with 12 bases in between. The CDR3 is 12 residues long. In germline, CDR1 is MNHNS, CDR2 SASEGT. CDR3 bases: TGTGCCAGCAGGGGGAACAGGGATGAAGCTTTCTTT. Residues: CASRGNRDEAFF.

CDR3 nucleotide sequence: TGTGCCAGCACCGGGACGGGAGGGGATGAAGCTTTCTTT. Encoded protein: CASTGTGGDEAFF. The genes are TRBV28 and TRBJ1-1, with D possibly matching TRBD1 (5 bases). Per the germline V gene, CDR1 is MDHEN and CDR2 is SYDVKM. Trimming removed 7 bases at V and 7 bases at J, with 16 bases between. This CDR3 region has 13 residues.

This clone has only one observation. This chain connects TRBV28 to TRBJ1-2, with D unresolved. V shed 9 bases and J shed 8 bases, with 13 bases lying between them. CDR1 is MDHEN and CDR2 is SYDVKM in the germline V gene. This CDR3 contains 11 residues. The CDR3 region has the DNA TGTGCCAGTGGGCGTGACCGGGGCTACACCTTC. Translation gives CASGRDRGYTF.

V and J are TRBV4-3 and TRBJ2-7; perhaps TRBD2 as D (6 bases). Between the trimmed V and J ends, which lost 1 base and 5 bases, there was a span of 15 bases. Germline V lookup: CDR1 LGHNA, CDR2 YSLEER. CDR3 length equals 15 residues. The CDR3 is CASSQGGGIPHEQYF. In DNA form, the CDR3 reads TGCGCCAGCAGCCAAGGGGGCGGGATCCCCCACGAGCAGTACTTC.

This rearrangement joins TRBV18 to TRBJ2-4, with 8 bases aligning to TRBD2. The germline gives CDR1 KGHSH, CDR2 LQKENI. This CDR3 is 14 amino acids long. V lost 1 base, J lost 14 bases, and 10 bases stayed unmatched. CDR3 amino acids: CASSPRAGARREYF. The CDR3 region has the DNA TGTGCCAGCTCACCACGAGCGGGGGCCCGCCGGGAGTACTTC.

This chain connects TRBV29-1 to TRBJ2-6; D gene uncertain. The length of the CDR3 is 15 residues. Germline V CDR1 and CDR2: SQVTM, ANQGSEA. The V end lost 5 bases, the J end lost 0 bases, and 11 bases lay between the germline ends. CDR3 nucleotides: TGCAGCGTTCCCGGGTTCAGCTCTGGGGCCAACGTCCTGACTTTC. Translating it yields CSVPGFSSGANVLTF.

This clone has a handful of counts. The chain uses TRBV7-9 and TRBJ2-7, with 9 nucleotides matching TRBD2. Germline V gives CDR1 SEHNR, CDR2 FQNEAQ (reference sequence). This CDR3 comprises 15 residues. V dropped 2 bases and J dropped 0; count of bases not matched to a gene: 2. CDR3 in DNA: TGTGCCAGCAGCTTACCTAGCGGGAACTCCTACGAGCAGTACTTC. It is translated as CASSLPSGNSYEQYF. The variable domain in full, with the rest retrieved from reference TRBV7-9 and TRBJ2-7, is DTGVSQNPRHKITKRGQNVTFRCDPISEHNRLYWYRQTLGQGPEFLTYFQNEAQLEKSRLLSDRFSAERPKGSFSTLEIQRTEQGDSAMYLCASSLPSGNSYEQYFGPGTRLTVT.

The V call is TRBV4-3, the J call TRBJ2-3; TRBD1 matches 7 bases. The CDR3 runs to 17 residues. Germline assignment: CDR1 LGHNA and CDR2 YSLEER. The V and J ends lost 0 bases and 2 bases, in that order; junction bases with no gene match: 8. The CDR3 DNA reads TGCGCCAGCAGCCAAGATAGTAAGGGACAGCACACAGATACGCAGTATTTT. Translated: CASSQDSKGQHTDTQYF.

J is TRBJ2-2 and V is TRBV5-1; D may be TRBD2 (6 bases). Germline V gene sequence: CDR1 SGHRS, CDR2 YFSETQ. V dropped 4 bases and J dropped 6 bases, with 13 bases sitting between them. The CDR3 spans 14 residues. The CDR3 region is CASSGGWGAGELFF. The CDR3 nucleotides are TGCGCCAGCAGCGGAGGGTGGGGAGCCGGGGAGCTGTTTTTT.

The chain uses TRBV18 and TRBJ1-2, with D maybe TRBD1 (5 bases). V gave up 5 bases and J gave up 6 bases, with 13 bases separating them. There are 13 residues in the CDR3. Germline values: CDR1 KGHSH, CDR2 LQKENI. The CDR3: CASSTQGLDGYTF. The CDR3, as DNA: TGTGCCAGCTCAACGCAGGGTTTAGATGGCTACACCTTC.

J is TRBJ1-2 and V is TRBV7-9; TRBD1 matches 7 bases. Germline CDR1 SEHNR, CDR2 FQNEAQ (reference sequence). The CDR3 has 14 residues. The V and J ends lost 4 bases and 11 bases, in that order; junction bases with no gene match: 13. This CDR3 reads CASSWDSGGRVYTF. For the CDR3, the DNA is TGTGCCAGCAGCTGGGACTCAGGGGGACGGGTGTACACCTTC.

The genes are TRBV7-9 and TRBJ1-2; possibly TRBD1 for D (6 bases). CDR3 size: 14 residues. The V gene lost 2 bases and the J gene lost 8 bases, with 15 bases spanning the gap. Germline loops: CDR1 SEHNR, CDR2 FQNEAQ (reference sequence). CDR3 sequence reads: CASSLPQGREGYTF. The CDR3 bases are TGTGCCAGCAGCTTACCACAGGGTAGGGAGGGCTACACCTTC.

V usage is TRBV15 and J usage is TRBJ1-2; the D is unclear. The CDR3 has 14 residues. The V end lost 0 bases, the J end lost 4 bases, and 9 bases lay between the germline ends. CDR1 is LNHNV and CDR2 is YYDKDF in the germline V gene (reference sequence). The CDR3 reads CATSRDLTSYGYTF. In DNA, the CDR3 is TGTGCCACCAGCAGAGATTTGACATCCTATGGCTACACCTTC.

This clone was detected only once. This rearrangement joins TRBV11-2 to TRBJ1-2; the D gene is possibly TRBD1 (6 bases). This CDR3 has 14 residues. Germline values: CDR1 SGHAT, CDR2 FQNNGV. V lost 2 bases, J lost 4 bases, and 11 bases lay in between. For the CDR3, the DNA is TGTGCCAGCAGCTTATCAGGGGAACGCTATGGCTACACCTTC. Translating it yields CASSLSGERYGYTF.

The chain employs TRBV5-1 and TRBJ2-3; 7 bases match TRBD2. Germline V gene lookup returns CDR1 SGHRS and CDR2 YFSETQ. Germline trimming cut 1 base from V and 2 bases from J; bases unmatched to any gene: 4. The CDR3 covers 15 residues. CDR3 DNA: TGCGCCAGCAGCTTGACTAGCGCTTACACAGATACGCAGTATTTT. Encoded protein: CASSLTSAYTDTQYF. The variable domain in full, completed from reference TRBV5-1 and TRBJ2-3, reads KAGVTQTPRYLIKTRGQQVTLSCSPISGHRSVSWYQQTPGQGLQFLFEYFSETQRNKGNFPGRFSGRQFSNSRSEMNVSTLELGDSALYLCASSLTSAYTDTQYFGPGTRLTVL.

This clone was detected only once. The V and J genes are TRBV27 and TRBJ2-3; 12 bases line up with TRBD2. Trimming removed 6 bases from V and 5 bases from J; junction bases left unmatched: 12. Germline CDR1 reads MNHEY; CDR2 reads SMNVEV (reference sequence). This CDR3 region has 17 residues. DNA of the CDR3: TGTGCCAGCAGCCCGTACCTAGCGGGAGGGCCTGTAGATACGCAGTATTTT. This encodes CASSPYLAGGPVDTQYF.

The chain joins TRBV9 to TRBJ1-4; 7 nucleotides agree with TRBD1. CDR3 size: 14 residues. V lost 3 bases and J lost 8; bases outside the gene matches: 7. Germline V lookup: CDR1 SGDLS, CDR2 YYNGEE. The CDR3 DNA sequence: TGTGCCAGCAGCGCCGGGACAGTGGGGGAAAAACTGTTTTTT. Translation gives CASSAGTVGEKLFF.

The chain has TRBV7-2 and TRBJ2-7; no clear D. Germline lookup yields CDR1 SGHTA and CDR2 FQGNSA. Trimming pared 1 base from V and 2 bases from J, leaving 9 bases between. CDR3 size: 14 residues. DNA of the CDR3: TGTGCCAGCAGCTTAGGGCCTCAGGCCTACGAGCAGTACTTC. Translation: CASSLGPQAYEQYF.

V usage is TRBV27 and J usage is TRBJ2-3; the D gene is possibly TRBD1 (6 bases). Trimming pared 6 bases from V and 5 bases from J, leaving 15 bases between. Germline-derived CDR1 and CDR2 are MNHEY and SMNVEV (reference sequence). This CDR3 contains 14 residues. The CDR3 coding sequence is TGTGCCAGCAGACCAGGGGCAGGCGAAGATACGCAGTATTTT. Amino acid sequence: CASRPGAGEDTQYF.

This chain connects TRBV13 to TRBJ2-1, with D unresolved. V was shortened by 5 bases and J by 6 bases, with 17 bases between the two germline ends. Germline V gene data show CDR1 as PRHDT and CDR2 as FYEKMQ (reference sequence). The CDR3 runs 15 residues. Here the CDR3 DNA reads TGTGCCAGCAGCACGCGGTGGAACGGATTCAATGAGCAGTTCTTC. Its protein product is CASSTRWNGFNEQFF.

This clone was detected a few times. The chain couples TRBV27 to TRBJ1-5; perhaps TRBD1 as D (6 bases). V dropped 6 bases and J dropped 3 bases, with 15 bases sitting between them. This CDR3 is built from 15 residues. CDR1 and CDR2 (germline): MNHEY, SMNVEV (reference sequence). CDR3 sequence (DNA): TGTGCCAGCAGATCCCACGACAGGCTCAATCAGCCCCAGCATTTT. Amino acid sequence: CASRSHDRLNQPQHF.

CDR3 sequence: CASGRSLYGYTF. CDR3 coding DNA: TGTGCCAGCGGGCGCAGCCTCTATGGCTACACCTTC. V usage is TRBV28 and J usage is TRBJ1-2; D call uncertain. The CDR3 spans 12 residues. V lost 8 bases and J 4 bases, leaving 11 bases between the germline ends. Germline V gives CDR1 MDHEN, CDR2 SYDVKM.

This chain links TRBV5-1 with TRBJ2-1, with 9 bases that match TRBD1. CDR1 and CDR2 (germline): SGHRS, YFSETQ. V lost 4 bases and J lost 2; bases outside the gene matches: 10. The CDR3 covers 17 residues. CDR3 sequence: CASSQGQGRPPYNEQFF. The CDR3 DNA follows: TGCGCCAGCAGCCAGGGACAGGGAAGACCGCCCTACAATGAGCAGTTCTTC.

The chain employs TRBV4-3 and TRBJ2-1, with TRBD2 matching 11 bases. The germline V gene encodes CDR1 LGHNA and CDR2 YSLEER. CDR3 length: 15 amino acids. The V and J ends lost 1 base and 7 bases, in that order; junction bases with no gene match: 3. The CDR3 DNA reads TGCGCCAGCAGCCAAGTTAGCGGGGGGGCTAATGAGCAGTTCTTC. It is translated as CASSQVSGGANEQFF.

In its sample, this clone was seen a few times. The sample holds other DNA sequences that translate to the same CDR3. The chain couples TRBV13 to TRBJ2-2; 9 positions agree with TRBD2. The V gene end was trimmed by 5 bases and the J gene end by 5 bases; junction bases not matched to a gene: 9. Germline CDR1 and CDR2: PRHDT and FYEKMQ (reference sequence). This CDR3 has 16 amino acids. The CDR3 region is CASSTGLALGTGELFF. The CDR3 DNA sequence: TGTGCCAGCAGCACGGGACTAGCACTTGGAACCGGGGAGCTGTTTTTT.

The gene calls are TRBV18 and TRBJ2-3; perhaps TRBD2 as D (5 bases). The CDR3 consists of 14 residues. Trimming left V 0 bases short and J 6 bases short, with 10 bases between. Germline loops: CDR1 KGHSH, CDR2 LQKENI. The CDR3 is CASSPPAKRDTQYF. Here the CDR3 DNA reads TGTGCCAGCTCACCACCGGCCAAGCGGGATACGCAGTATTTT.